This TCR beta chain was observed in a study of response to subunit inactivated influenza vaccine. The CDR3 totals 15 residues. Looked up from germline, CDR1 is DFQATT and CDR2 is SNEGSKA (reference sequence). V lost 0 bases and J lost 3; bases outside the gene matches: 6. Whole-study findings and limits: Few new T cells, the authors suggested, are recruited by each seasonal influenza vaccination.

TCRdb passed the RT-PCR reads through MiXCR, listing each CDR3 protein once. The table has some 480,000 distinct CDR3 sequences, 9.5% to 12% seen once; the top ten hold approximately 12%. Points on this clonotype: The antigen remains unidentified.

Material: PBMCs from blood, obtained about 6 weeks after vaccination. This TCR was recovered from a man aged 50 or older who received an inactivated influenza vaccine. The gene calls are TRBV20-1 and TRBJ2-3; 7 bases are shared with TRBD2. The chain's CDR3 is CSARDESGRTDTQYF. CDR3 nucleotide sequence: TGCAGTGCTAGAGATGAGTCCGGGAGGACAGATACGCAGTATTTT.